Below, 24 T cell receptor beta chains from the same sample are listed, as sequenced in a study of beta chain features in type 1 diabetes. Study-wide results and caveats: A moderate, significant TCRB CDR3 shortening appeared in type 1 diabetes across four CD4+ subsets.

These TCRs are of unknown antigen specificity. Expressed TCRB transcripts were sequenced because the entire RNA isolate underwent reverse transcription. Libraries were prepared by immunoSEQ multiplex PCR; TCRdb keeps only in-frame clonotypes and omits some of them. The sample lists roughly 730,000 clones; roughly 13% were seen once. Sequencing input: naive CD4+ T cells from blood. These receptors all stem from a man aged 18 to 29 with type 1 diabetes.

This clone was counted a few times. This chain uses TRBV19 with TRBJ2-2; maybe TRBD1 (5 bases). Trimming took off 10 bases at V and 1 base at J, with 13 bases between the two ends. Germline CDR1 LNHDA, CDR2 SQIVND (reference sequence). The CDR3 totals 14 residues. The CDR3 nucleotides are TGTGCCACCTCCCAGGGCTGGAACACCGGGGAGCTGTTTTTT. Its translation: CATSQGWNTGELFF. Drawing the rest from reference TRBV19 and TRBJ2-2, the complete variable domain is DGGITQSPKYLFRKEGQNVTLSCEQNLNHDAMYWYRQDPGQGLRLIYYSQIVNDFQKGDIAEGYSVSREKKESFPLTVTSAQKNPTAFYLCATSQGWNTGELFFGEGSRLTVL.

This clone was detected many times. This CDR3 is also generated by other DNA sequences in the sample. The chain's CDR3 is CASSQYYEQYF. In nucleotides, the CDR3 is TGTGCCAGCAGCCAATACTACGAGCAGTACTTC. The chain combines TRBV14 with TRBJ2-7; no firm D call. This CDR3 spans 11 amino acids. Per germline, CDR1 SGHDN and CDR2 FVKESK. V dropped 2 bases and J dropped 3 bases, with 2 bases sitting between them.

This clone has a handful of counts. This chain joins TRBV11-1 and TRBJ2-5, with TRBD2 matching 8 bases. The ends lost 3 bases at V and 7 bases at J; junction bases unmatched: 4. CDR3 length equals 13 residues. Germline V gives CDR1 SGHAT, CDR2 FQDESV (reference sequence). The CDR3 coding sequence is TGTGCCAGCAGCTTCGATGGACTAGCGACCCAGTACTTC. This sequence encodes CASSFDGLATQYF.

This clone was counted many times. One junction end does not reproduce the germline sequence, and a read error may be involved. The chain carries TRBV30 and TRBJ2-7, with 7 nucleotides matching TRBD1. CDR3 size: 12 residues. From germline, CDR1 is GTSNPN and CDR2 SVGIG (reference sequence). CDR3 residues: CAWRGGSHEQYF. The CDR3 coding sequence is TGTGCCTGGAGAGGGGGCTCCCACGAGCAGTACTTC.

As to this clone: Relative to the germline gene, one junction end is altered; a read error may explain this. The chain is built from TRBV29-1 and TRBJ2-7; TRBD2 aligns across 13 bases. The CDR3 spans 15 residues. Germline assignment: CDR1 SQVTM and CDR2 ANQGSEA. The CDR3 loop reads CSVKELAGGQNEQYF. The CDR3 DNA reads as TGCAGCGTTAAAGAACTAGCGGGGGGGCAAAACGAGCAGTACTTC.

The chain joins TRBV21-1 to TRBJ1-4. TRBV21-1 is described as a pseudogene. This CDR3 region has 16 residues. CDR3 in DNA: TGTGCCAGCAGCAAAGCGCTGAGGGTGACTAATGAAAAACTGTTTTTT. Translated, it gives CASSKALRVTNEKLFF.

This clone was counted a few times. The chain uses TRBV2 and TRBJ1-5; D is possibly TRBD1 (5 bases). The CDR3 is made up of 12 amino acids. Trimming took 6 bases from V and 7 from J, leaving 10 bases between them. Looked up from germline, CDR1 is SNHLY and CDR2 is FYNNEI. CDR3 sequence reads: CASRARGQPQHF. In DNA form, the CDR3 reads TGTGCCAGCAGGGCGAGGGGCCAGCCCCAGCATTTT. Combining the CDR3 with reference TRBV2 and TRBJ1-5 gives the whole variable domain EPEVTQTPSHQVTQMGQEVILRCVPISNHLYFYWYRQILGQKVEFLVSFYNNEISEKSEIFDDQFSVERPDGSNFTLKIRSTKLEDSAMYFCASRARGQPQHFGDGTRLSIL.

This clone has only a few counts. The chain has TRBV30 and TRBJ2-7; D gene ambiguous. The CDR3 has 12 amino acids. Germline values: CDR1 GTSNPN, CDR2 SVGIG (reference sequence). With 5 bases removed from V and 2 bases from J, the gap between germline ends came to 10 bases. CDR3 protein: CAWLRGAYEQYF. CDR3 bases: TGTGCCTGGCTCCGCGGAGCCTACGAGCAGTACTTC.

This clone was counted between two and nine times. V gene TRBV29-1 combines with J gene TRBJ2-2; 7 bases fit TRBD1. The CDR3 runs to 14 residues. Germline CDR1 reads SQVTM; CDR2 reads ANQGSEA. The trim removed 5 bases at V and 6 bases at J, leaving 9 bases unmatched. The CDR3 here is CSVTTGEWAGELFF. As DNA, the CDR3 is TGCAGCGTTACCACAGGGGAATGGGCCGGGGAGCTGTTTTTT.

The chain uses TRBV5-4 and TRBJ2-3; 13 bases map to TRBD2. Per the germline V gene, CDR1 is SGHNT and CDR2 is YYREEE (reference sequence). The junction had 4 bases not matched to a gene; V was cut back by 2 bases and J by 7 bases. The CDR3 consists of 15 residues. The CDR3, as DNA: TGTGCCAGCAGCTTTGGACTAGCGGGGGAAAATACGCAGTATTTT. Amino acids: CASSFGLAGENTQYF.

Remarks on this clone: The same CDR3 also results from other DNA sequences found in this sample. The CDR3 nucleotides read TGTGCCTGGATCCCAGGACAGGGGCGGCCAGATACGCAGTATTTT. Translating it yields CAWIPGQGRPDTQYF. V usage is TRBV30 and J usage is TRBJ2-3; 9 nucleotides align to TRBD1. The germline V gene encodes CDR1 GTSNPN and CDR2 SVGIG (reference sequence). V shed 4 bases and J 4 bases; nucleotides not matched to a gene: 9. The CDR3 contains 15 residues.

The chain joins TRBV25-1 to TRBJ1-4, with D unclear. The V gene lost 6 bases and the J gene lost 2 bases, with 13 bases spanning the gap. CDR1 MGHDK and CDR2 SYGVNS come from the germline V gene. The CDR3 is 15 residues long. The CDR3 region is CASSHGGSTNEKLFF. In DNA form, the CDR3 reads TGTGCCAGCAGCCACGGCGGGTCCACTAATGAAAAACTGTTTTTT.

V usage is TRBV6-5 and J usage is TRBJ1-1, with D possibly matching TRBD1 (5 bases). Trimming removed 8 bases from V and 11 bases from J, with 12 bases in between. There are 10 residues in the CDR3. Germline lookup yields CDR1 MNHEY and CDR2 SVGAGI. CDR3 nucleotide sequence: TGTGCCAGCGGGCACGGGGCGGCTTTCTTT. Translated, it gives CASGHGAAFF.

This clone turned up a few times. The genes are TRBV5-4 and TRBJ2-4; maybe TRBD2 (5 bases). CDR3 length equals 14 residues. Trimming shortened V by 7 bases and J by 1 base, and 12 bases separated the two germline ends. From germline, CDR1 is SGHNT and CDR2 YYREEE (reference sequence). The chain's CDR3 is CASGTPGAKNIQYF. The CDR3 nucleotides read TGTGCCAGCGGCACTCCGGGGGCCAAAAACATTCAGTACTTC.

This clone was recorded a few times. The chain uses TRBV4-1 and TRBJ2-6, with D perhaps assigned TRBD1 or TRBD2 (5 bases each). The V and J ends lost 1 base and 2 bases respectively, with 24 bases between them. Germline V CDR1 and CDR2: MGHRA, YSYEKL. CDR3 length: 21 residues. The CDR3 spells CASSQVSRGREYSTGANVLTF. In DNA form, the CDR3 reads TGCGCCAGCAGCCAAGTAAGCCGCGGCAGGGAGTATTCCACTGGGGCCAACGTCCTGACTTTC.

The J gene is TRBJ2-6, the V gene TRBV4-1; TRBD1 agrees at 7 bases. CDR3 length equals 18 residues. CDR1 and CDR2 (germline): MGHRA, YSYEKL. V dropped 1 base and J dropped 0; count of bases not matched to a gene: 6. The CDR3, as DNA: TGCGCCAGCAGCCAAGGTCCGGGACAGTACTCTGGGGCCAACGTCCTGACTTTC. Translated, it gives CASSQGPGQYSGANVLTF.

The J gene is TRBJ2-4, the V gene TRBV11-2; 9 nucleotides align to TRBD1. The CDR3 is 15 residues long. The V and J ends lost 5 bases and 5 bases, in that order; junction bases with no gene match: 7. Germline loops: CDR1 SGHAT, CDR2 FQNNGV. CDR3 residues: CASSRVRDRENIQYF. CDR3 sequence (DNA): TGTGCCAGCAGCCGAGTCCGGGACAGGGAAAACATTCAGTACTTC.

This clone showed up just a few times. The chain joins TRBV5-1 to TRBJ1-1, with D maybe TRBD1 (5 bases). The CDR3 spans 15 residues. V was shortened by 0 bases and J by 6 bases, with 15 bases between the two germline ends. Germline V CDR1 and CDR2: SGHRS, YFSETQ. This chain's CDR3 is CASSLGAGKAAEAFF. In DNA form, the CDR3 reads TGCGCCAGCAGCTTGGGGGCAGGGAAGGCGGCTGAAGCTTTCTTT.

Concerning this clone: One end of the junction varies from germline; a read error may be responsible. The J gene is TRBJ1-2, the V gene TRBV2; 11 bases fit TRBD1. Germline loops: CDR1 SNHLY, CDR2 FYNNEI. The CDR3 loop spans 13 amino acids. CDR3 amino acids: CASSWTGGYDYTF. The CDR3 coding sequence is TGTGCCAGCAGTTGGACAGGGGGCTATGACTACACCTTC.

This clone turned up a few times. The chain is built from TRBV29-1 and TRBJ1-2; a weak D match, TRBD1 (5 bases). Germline CDR1 is SQVTM and CDR2 is ANQGSEA. The CDR3 runs 14 residues. V dropped 3 bases and J dropped 0 bases, with 11 bases sitting between them. CDR3 DNA: TGCAGCGTTGACAGGGAGCGTTCTAACTATGGCTACACCTTC. Residues: CSVDRERSNYGYTF.

V is TRBV18 and J is TRBJ2-7, with 8 bases fitting TRBD2. The V gene end was trimmed by 3 bases and the J gene end by 0 bases; junction bases not matched to a gene: 7. The CDR3 runs to 16 residues. Per the germline V gene, CDR1 is KGHSH and CDR2 is LQKENI. The CDR3 nucleotides read TGTGCCAGCTCACCCGCGTATGCGGGGGGCTCCTACGAGCAGTACTTC. Its translation is CASSPAYAGGSYEQYF.

This clone was observed a handful of times. The V gene is TRBV6-6, the J gene TRBJ2-3; 10 nucleotides align to TRBD2. Trimming took 0 bases from V and 6 from J; bases not matched to a gene: 6. Per germline, CDR1 MNHNY and CDR2 SVGAGI (reference sequence). The length of the CDR3 is 16 residues. The CDR3 loop is CASSYSLAGPGDTQYF. CDR3 nucleotides: TGTGCCAGCAGTTACTCACTAGCGGGGCCTGGGGATACGCAGTATTTT.

CDR3 sequence reads: CASSYGPQQNTEAFF. The CDR3 DNA follows: TGTGCCAGCAGTTACGGGCCCCAACAAAACACTGAAGCTTTCTTT. The chain couples TRBV6-5 to TRBJ1-1; D not resolved. The V end lost 2 bases, the J end lost 2 bases, and 12 bases lay between the germline ends. Germline CDR1 reads MNHEY; CDR2 reads SVGAGI. The CDR3 totals 15 residues.

This clone was detected only a few times. The V and J genes are TRBV14 and TRBJ2-1; D remains unclear. Germline CDR1 reads SGHDN; CDR2 reads FVKESK. Trimming cost V 1 base and J 1 base, with 8 bases left between them. This CDR3 is built from 15 residues. The CDR3 is CASSQVENSYNEQFF. The CDR3 nucleotides are TGTGCCAGCAGCCAAGTAGAGAATTCCTACAATGAGCAGTTCTTC.